A single sample is the source of the 11 T cell receptor beta chains below, sequenced in a study of blood T cell repertoires in COVID-19 (dated by TCRdb to about 2020). The library was prepared using the immunoSEQ multiplex PCR assay. TCRdb provides this immuneACCESS table in a form limited to in-frame rearrangements. Some clones are lacking; in checked studies, under half of them reflect an unresolved V gene, and why the rest are absent is not known. The sample profile shows more than 150,000 clones; approximately 79% of them were found once. In total, the top ten clones hold around a sixth of the sample. The sequenced material came from peripheral blood. The receptors stem from a man in his sixties with active or convalescent COVID-19.

The chain has TRBV5-5 and TRBJ1-1; D not certain. The CDR3 contains 15 residues. Trimming pared 1 base from V and 1 base from J, leaving 11 bases between. From germline, CDR1 is SGHKS and CDR2 YYEKEE (reference sequence). As DNA, the CDR3 is TGTGCCAGCAGCTTGTTAGATTTCCGGAACACTGAAGCTTTCTTT. It specifies CASSLLDFRNTEAFF. Drawing the rest from reference TRBV5-5 and TRBJ1-1, the complete variable domain is DAGVTQSPTHLIKTRGQQVTLRCSPISGHKSVSWYQQVLGQGPQFIFQYYEKEERGRGNFPDRFSARQFPNYSSELNVNALLLGDSALYLCASSLLDFRNTEAFFGQGTRLTVV.

The chain employs TRBV12-3 or TRBV12-4 and TRBJ2-5; 8 bases align to TRBD1. The CDR3 extends over 13 amino acids. Trimming cost V 6 bases and J 3 bases; bases outside gene matches: 3. Written as DNA, the CDR3 is TGTGCCAGCAGGCCGACAGGGGAAGAGACCCAGTACTTC. Translating gives CASRPTGEETQYF.

V gene TRBV4-1 combines with J gene TRBJ2-7, with D uncertain. The V and J ends lost 3 bases and 2 bases respectively, with 20 bases between them. The CDR3 is made up of 17 amino acids. Germline CDR1 is MGHRA and CDR2 is YSYEKL. This chain's CDR3 is CASSQSGGRLLTYEQYF. The CDR3 DNA follows: TGCGCCAGCAGCCAGTCTGGCGGAAGGCTCCTAACCTACGAGCAGTACTTC.

The rearrangement links TRBV27 to TRBJ2-7; D is uncertain. V was shortened by 5 bases and J by 0 bases, with 5 bases between the two germline ends. The germline V gene encodes CDR1 MNHEY and CDR2 SMNVEV (reference sequence). The CDR3 has 12 residues. The CDR3 nucleotides read TGTGCCAGCAGTGTGAGCTCCTACGAGCAGTACTTC. It is translated as CASSVSSYEQYF.

The CDR3 loop reads CASSLTDRQETQYF. The CDR3 DNA sequence: TGTGCCAGCAGTTTAACGGACAGACAAGAGACCCAGTACTTC. The genes are TRBV28 and TRBJ2-5; D is perhaps TRBD1 (6 bases). The germline CDR1 and CDR2 sequences are MDHEN and SYDVKM. CDR3 length: 14 residues. V shed 2 bases and J shed 2 bases, with 9 bases lying between them.

V and J are TRBV7-2 and TRBJ2-7; TRBD2 is a possible D gene (6 bases). V lost 5 bases, J lost 4 bases, and 24 bases lay in between. Germline V gives CDR1 SGHTA, CDR2 FQGNSA. The CDR3 has 17 residues. This CDR3 reads CASSLPPARRERYEQYF. DNA for the CDR3: TGTGCCAGCAGCCTACCCCCGGCACGCCGGGAGAGGTACGAGCAGTACTTC.

The chain couples TRBV12-3 or TRBV12-4 to TRBJ1-2; D unresolved. CDR3 length: 12 residues. The V end lost 2 bases, the J end lost 3 bases, and 4 bases lay between the germline ends. This CDR3 is CASSLTDYGYTF. CDR3 DNA: TGTGCCAGCAGTTTAACAGACTATGGCTACACCTTC.

The rearrangement links TRBV7-3 to TRBJ2-7; tentative D call: TRBD2 (5 bases). V was shortened by 5 bases and J by 7 bases, with 15 bases between the two germline ends. This CDR3 is built from 13 residues. CDR1 SGHTA and CDR2 FQGTGA come from the germline V gene. As DNA, the CDR3 is TGTGCCAGCAGCCCCGGGATCGCCAGGGAGCAGTACTTC. It is translated as CASSPGIAREQYF.

V gene TRBV7-9 combines with J gene TRBJ2-7; 13 positions match TRBD2. The CDR3 totals 16 residues. V shed 5 bases, J shed 3 bases, and the junction held 7 bases outside the gene matches. The germline V gene has CDR1 SEHNR and CDR2 FQNEAQ (reference sequence). The CDR3 is CASSQGLAGIFYEQYF. DNA of the CDR3: TGTGCCAGCAGCCAGGGACTAGCGGGAATTTTCTACGAGCAGTACTTC.

This chain joins TRBV19 and TRBJ1-1; D uncertain. Germline V gene sequence: CDR1 LNHDA, CDR2 SQIVND (reference sequence). The CDR3 is 12 residues long. Trimming cost V 6 bases and J 5 bases, with 10 bases left between them. CDR3 in amino acids: CASSPGRTEAFF. The CDR3 DNA sequence: TGTGCCAGTAGCCCGGGAAGGACTGAAGCTTTCTTT.

V usage is TRBV18 and J usage is TRBJ1-6, with 9 bases matching TRBD1. Trimming took 2 bases from V and 6 from J; bases not matched to a gene: 2. The CDR3 is 15 amino acids. Germline V gives CDR1 KGHSH, CDR2 LQKENI. CDR3 bases: TGTGCCAGCTCACCAAGGGACAGGGTTAATTCACCCCTCCACTTT. As protein: CASSPRDRVNSPLHF.